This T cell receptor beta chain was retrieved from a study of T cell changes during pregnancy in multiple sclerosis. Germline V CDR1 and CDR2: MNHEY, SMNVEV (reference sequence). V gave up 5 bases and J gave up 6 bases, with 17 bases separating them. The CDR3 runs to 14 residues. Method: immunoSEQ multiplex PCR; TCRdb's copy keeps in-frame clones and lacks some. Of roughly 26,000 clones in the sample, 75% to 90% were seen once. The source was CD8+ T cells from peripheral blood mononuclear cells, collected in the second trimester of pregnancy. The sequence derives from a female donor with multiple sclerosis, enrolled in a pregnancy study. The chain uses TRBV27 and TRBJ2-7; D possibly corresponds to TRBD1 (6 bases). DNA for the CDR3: TGTGCCAGCAGTATACAATTACAGGGCTCCGAGCAGTACTTC. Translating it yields CASSIQLQGSEQYF.